The clone carrying this T cell receptor beta chain turned up a few times. This sample was included in a study of blood T cell repertoires in COVID-19. About the research overall: Sites across the United States, Italy and Spain contributed samples from acute and convalescent COVID-19. T cells, B-cell-depleted T cells, or PBMCs provided the cDNA or gDNA that served as material.

CDR1 is MNHNY, CDR2 SVGAGI, per germline (reference sequence). V dropped 6 bases and J dropped 2; count of bases not matched to a gene: 4. The CDR3 consists of 14 residues. In the study's own analysis: Cell counts per sample came from amplifying reference gene primers. Here immunoSEQ multiplex PCR was the method, and the copy in TCRdb shows in-frame clones only, minus some. V and J calls and clone size follow that table, whereas D and trimming were derived from the DNA. In the table there are 140,000 to 150,000 clones, around 83% of which are singletons. The chain uses TRBV6-6 and TRBJ2-5; 9 nucleotides agree with TRBD1. What was sequenced was peripheral blood. This sequence originates from a human donor with acute or convalescent COVID-19. The donor label of this sample is uncertain. CDR3 in DNA: TGTGCCAGCAGAAAAGACAGGGGGCAAGAGACCCAGTACTTC. This codes for CASRKDRGQETQYF.